Listed below are T cell receptor beta chains from one sample, sequenced in a study of CD8+ T cells in alopecia areata. Only in-frame clones appear in the TCRdb table, and some are missing; sequencing was by immunoSEQ multiplex PCR. The table records some 170,000 clones, less than 75% of them present only once. The sequencing here drew on CD8+ T cells sorted from blood, taken at week 0. The source of these receptors is a human donor with alopecia areata. The CDR3 runs from the conserved cysteine through the conserved F or W. A D gene is named only where the DNA matches it firmly. The size field is filled for only some rows; it gives once, few, many or a size class.

J: TRBJ1-1; D: -; V: TRBV29-1; size: -; CDR3: CSGQGWERNTEAFF; DNA: TGCAGCGGCCAAGGCTGGGAACGGAACACTGAAGCTTTCTTT
J: TRBJ1-2; D: -; V: TRBV4-1; size: -; CDR3: CASSQEGYGYTF; DNA: TGCGCCAGCAGCCAAGAAGGGTACGGCTACACCTTC
J: TRBJ1-4; D: -; V: TRBV4-1; size: -; CDR3: CASSQVGGPGTNEKLFF; DNA: TGCGCCAGCAGCCAAGTCGGAGGTCCCGGAACTAATGAAAAACTGTTTTTT
J: TRBJ1-6; D: TRBD1; V: TRBV12-5; size: -; CDR3: CASGSKTGGAAAPLHF; DNA: TGTGCTAGTGGTTCGAAAACAGGGGGCGCCGCGGCACCCCTCCACTTT
J: TRBJ2-1; D: TRBD2; V: TRBV5-1; size: -; CDR3: CASASGGSYNEQFF; DNA: TGCGCCAGCGCATCGGGGGGCTCCTACAATGAGCAGTTCTTC
J: TRBJ1-3; D: -; V: TRBV11-2; size: -; CDR3: CASRDSEGSGNTIYF; DNA: TGTGCCAGCAGGGACTCCGAGGGCTCTGGAAACACCATATATTTT
J: TRBJ2-2; D: TRBD2; V: TRBV30; size: -; CDR3: CAWSIGAGRTGELFF; DNA: TGTGCCTGGAGTATCGGAGCGGGGCGCACCGGGGAGCTGTTTTTT
J: TRBJ2-5; D: -; V: TRBV7-9; size: -; CDR3: CASSLQETQYF; DNA: TGTGCCAGCAGCTTACAAGAGACCCAGTACTTC
J: TRBJ1-2; D: -; V: TRBV7-9; size: -; CDR3: CASSFPGRYGYTF; DNA: TGTGCCAGCAGCTTCCCAGGGAGATATGGCTACACCTTC
J: TRBJ2-3; D: TRBD1; V: TRBV30; size: few; CDR3: CAWSYTGGSTDTQYF; DNA: TGTGCCTGGAGTTATACAGGGGGCTCCACAGATACGCAGTATTTT
J: TRBJ2-6; D: -; V: TRBV6-5; size: -; CDR3: CASSYLGRNGANVLTF; DNA: TGTGCCAGCAGTTACTTGGGAAGGAACGGGGCCAACGTCCTGACTTTC
J: TRBJ2-2; D: -; V: TRBV2; size: few; CDR3: CASKGGNTGELFF; DNA: TGTGCCAGCAAGGGGGGGAACACCGGGGAGCTGTTTTTT
J: TRBJ1-2; D: TRBD1; V: TRBV15; size: -; CDR3: CATSRDRAPRYTF; DNA: TGTGCCACCAGCCGGGACAGGGCTCCGCGCTACACCTTC
J: TRBJ2-7; D: TRBD2; V: TRBV4-2; size: -; CDR3: CASSQDWLAGNEQYF; DNA: TGTGCCAGCAGCCAAGATTGGCTAGCGGGGAACGAGCAGTACTTC
J: TRBJ2-2; D: -; V: TRBV5-5; size: -; CDR3: CASSPGLNTGELFF; DNA: TGTGCCAGCAGCCCGGGCTTGAACACCGGGGAGCTGTTTTTT